The entry that follows covers one TCR beta chain sequence. Its antigen is undetermined. These data belong to a study of cytomegalovirus exposure and HLA in healthy donors. Study-level results: TCR beta chains numbering some 160 were designated cytomegalovirus-associated. Later work showed greater clonal expansion in HLA-associated TCR beta chains than in equally common others. For TCR beta chains, V- and J-gene trimming was later linked to a missense DCLRE1C variant. In vitro confirmation showed a few CMV-associated chains to be CMV antigen specific.

The CDR3 extends over 16 amino acids. Per germline, CDR1 MNHNY and CDR2 SVGAGI (reference sequence). With 5 bases removed from V and 1 base from J, the gap between germline ends came to 17 bases. Both 60 Vbeta primers and 13 Jbeta primers went into the PCR. Sequencing was performed with immunoSEQ multiplex PCR; in TCRdb, only in-frame clones are kept and a portion is missing. The sample holds about 150,000 clones, 74% seen once. This receptor was identified in a man aged 25 to 40 in good health and CMV-seronegative. This chain uses TRBV6-6 with TRBJ1-1, with a tentative D call TRBD1 (6 bases). What was sequenced was PBMCs. CDR3 region: CASSPMATGPNTEAFF. In nucleotides, the CDR3 is TGTGCCAGCAGTCCAATGGCGACAGGACCGAACACTGAAGCTTTCTTT.